One sample yielded the 9 T cell receptor beta chains listed below, sequenced in a study of T cell repertoires in cytomegalovirus infection. MiXCR was run by TCRdb on the reads, yielding one entry per CDR3 protein. The top ten hold 15% to 25% of the sample, which has approximately 300,000 distinct CDR3 sequences, roughly 29% seen once. These receptors are not linked to any known antigen. The sequences come from cultured PBMCs, collected from culture after CMV antigen stimulation. The receptors derive from a human donor in good health (CMV status not recorded). Some clones in this sample may be carry-over from other donors' samples.

This chain joins TRBV9 and TRBJ1-3; D uncertain. V was shortened by 2 bases and J by 7 bases, with 7 bases between the two germline ends. There are 12 residues in the CDR3. Germline V gene data show CDR1 as SGDLS and CDR2 as YYNGEE. The CDR3 here is CASSVGSNTIYF. The CDR3 nucleotides read TGTGCCAGCAGCGTCGGCAGCAACACCATATATTTT.

About this clonotype: A junction end diverges from the germline sequence, so it may reflect a read error. The chain couples TRBV28 to TRBJ2-5, with 13 positions matching TRBD2. This CDR3 spans 14 amino acids. The germline CDR1 and CDR2 sequences are MDHEN and SYDVKM. This CDR3 reads CASSTRTSGGGRHF. CDR3 in DNA: TGTGCCAGCAGTACCCGGACTAGCGGGGGAGGGAGGCACTTC.

The chain carries TRBV11-1 and TRBJ1-1; possibly TRBD1 for D (5 bases). Germline-derived CDR1 and CDR2 are SGHAT and FQDESV (reference sequence). V lost 4 bases to trimming and J lost 4 bases, with 13 bases between them. This CDR3 has 14 amino acids. The DNA of the CDR3 is TGTGCCAGCAGCTGGGAGGCGAGGGGCACTGAAGCTTTCTTT. Amino acids: CASSWEARGTEAFF.

The chain uses TRBV14 and TRBJ1-2; TRBD1 is a possible D gene (6 bases). V dropped 1 base and J dropped 2 bases, with 20 bases sitting between them. The germline V gene has CDR1 SGHDN and CDR2 FVKESK. This CDR3 region has 18 residues. CDR3 DNA: TGTGCCAGCAGCCAAGCTCCCCGGACAGACGGGAGAAACTATGGCTACACCTTC. The encoded protein is CASSQAPRTDGRNYGYTF.

This sequence joins TRBV6-1 and TRBJ2-6, with D perhaps TRBD2 (6 bases). The CDR3 consists of 16 residues. Germline-derived CDR1 and CDR2 are MNHNS and SASEGT. V gave up 2 bases and J gave up 1 base, with 9 bases separating them. The CDR3 sequence is CASSEFGGSGANVLTF. CDR3 DNA: TGTGCCAGCAGTGAATTTGGGGGGTCTGGGGCCAACGTCCTGACTTTC.

This clonotype was found a few times. V usage is TRBV7-2 and J usage is TRBJ1-1; tentatively, D is TRBD1 (6 bases). V lost 4 bases and J lost 4, with 10 bases in between. This CDR3 is built from 13 residues. In germline, CDR1 is SGHTA, CDR2 FQGNSA. The CDR3 DNA is TGTGCCAGCAGCTACAGGGAACGCACTGAAGCTTTCTTT. Translated: CASSYRERTEAFF.

In its sample, this clonotype was seen many times. The gene calls are TRBV5-6 and TRBJ1-1; no firm D call. Per the germline V gene, CDR1 is SGHDT and CDR2 is YYEEEE. This CDR3 has 15 residues. V was clipped by 1 base and J by 3 bases, with 13 bases between them. The CDR3 nucleotides read TGTGCCAGCAGCTTGAGGGCATTCCGGGACACTGAAGCTTTCTTT. Its protein product is CASSLRAFRDTEAFF.

This clonotype was observed a few times. The chain is built from TRBV7-6 and TRBJ2-3; D is unresolved. Trimming pared 7 bases from V and 0 bases from J, leaving 8 bases between. Per germline, CDR1 SGHVS and CDR2 FNYEAQ. The CDR3 is made up of 13 amino acids. DNA of the CDR3: TGTGCCAGCACCCTGACTAGCACAGATACGCAGTATTTT. Protein product: CASTLTSTDTQYF.

Many counts were recorded for this clonotype. V is TRBV7-2 and J is TRBJ2-4; D is possibly TRBD2 (7 bases). Trimming took 1 base from V and 4 from J, leaving 14 bases between them. The CDR3 runs 16 residues. Looked up from germline, CDR1 is SGHTA and CDR2 is FQGNSA. This CDR3 is CASSLESGGGKNIQYF. The CDR3 region has the DNA TGTGCCAGCAGCTTAGAGTCGGGGGGCGGAAAAAACATTCAGTACTTC.